This TCR beta chain was identified during a study of cytomegalovirus exposure and HLA in healthy donors. Study-level results: High sensitivity and specificity were reportedly achieved when the classifier diagnosed cytomegalovirus status.

Primers for the PCR totalled 60 Vbeta and 13 Jbeta. Assay: immunoSEQ multiplex PCR; the TCRdb copy retains only in-frame clones and omits some. This repertoire shows some 140,000 clones, approximately 77% found once; its top ten account for more than 1.1%. As concerns this clone: Its antigen is still unknown.

Germline values: CDR1 MNHNS, CDR2 SASEGT. Losses at the gene ends were 4 bases for V and 0 bases for J; bases not matched to a gene: 5. The CDR3 has 16 amino acids. This TCR came from a middle-aged woman in good health and CMV-seronegative. Sequencing input: PBMCs. This chain joins TRBV6-1 and TRBJ2-7, with 11 bases lining up with TRBD2. CDR3 amino acids: CASSALAGGNSYEQYF. The DNA of the CDR3 is TGTGCCAGCAGTGCCCTAGCGGGGGGCAACTCCTACGAGCAGTACTTC.